This TCR beta chain was identified during a study of blood T cell repertoires in COVID-19. For the study at large: Sites across the United States, Italy and Spain contributed samples from acute and convalescent COVID-19. T cells, B-cell-depleted T cells, or PBMCs provided the cDNA or gDNA that served as material.

CDR3 length equals 15 residues. Looked up from germline, CDR1 is MNHEY and CDR2 is SVGAGI. Trimming left V 2 bases short and J 7 bases short, with 12 bases between. In the original processing: Amplification of reference gene primers was used by the study to estimate nucleated cell counts. Clones were read by immunoSEQ multiplex PCR, and TCRdb kept only the in-frame ones, dropping some. V and J calls and clone size come straight from that table; D and trimming were deduced from the DNA. Of about 200,000 clones detected, roughly 94% appear once; the ten largest clones hold roughly 0.76%. The chain links TRBV6-5 to TRBJ1-6, with D perhaps TRBD1 (5 bases). The TCR comes from a man aged 30-40 years with COVID-19, enrolled during active disease. Sequencing was carried out using peripheral blood. As DNA, the CDR3 is TGTGCCAGCAGTTACGGGGGAGGCGTCAATTCACCCCTCCACTTT. It encodes CASSYGGGVNSPLHF.